The 32 T cell receptor beta chains listed next were all sequenced from one sample in a study of T cells in Graves' hyperthyroidism and ophthalmopathy (dated by TCRdb to about 2019). Libraries were made using multiplex PCR. Sequencing was carried out with an Illumina HiSeq 2000. Amplification of TCR beta CDR3 regions was carried out from RNA transcripts. For the first round of RT-PCR on the TCR CDR3, the HTBI primer set was used together with the Qiagen OneStep RT-PCR kit. The raw public data were reprocessed by TCRdb itself: fastp quality trimming at Q25, MiXCR clonotype calling, in-frame beta chains only. When rows share a CDR3 protein, they turn into one entry using the most common DNA and genes. For this sample the table gives about 570,000 distinct CDR3 sequences, of which about 45% were detected only once. The ten largest account for around a fifth of the sample. The sequenced material came from peripheral blood or thyroid tissue (not recorded which). Receptor source: an adult woman with Graves' disease, either hyperthyroidism or ophthalmopathy (not recorded which).

This clonotype was seen only once. V usage is TRBV19 and J usage is TRBJ1-1; D is perhaps TRBD1 (6 bases). Germline CDR1 and CDR2: LNHDA and SQIVND (reference sequence). V was clipped by 6 bases and J by 1 base, with 21 bases between them. The CDR3 extends over 17 amino acids. CDR3: CASRLSWGPSENTEAFF. CDR3 sequence (DNA): TGTGCCAGTAGACTCTCCTGGGGGCCTTCGGAGAACACTGAAGCTTTCTTT. The full variable domain, rest sourced from reference TRBV19 and TRBJ1-1, is DGGITQSPKYLFRKEGQNVTLSCEQNLNHDAMYWYRQDPGQGLRLIYYSQIVNDFQKGDIAEGYSVSREKKESFPLTVTSAQKNPTAFYLCASRLSWGPSENTEAFFGQGTRLTVV.

About this clonotype itself: At one end, the junction sequence differs from germline, possibly due to a read error. This sequence joins TRBV5-4 and TRBJ1-4; TRBD1 aligns across 9 bases. The CDR3 runs 16 residues. Germline V CDR1 and CDR2: SGHNT, YYREEE (reference sequence). Written as DNA, the CDR3 is TGTACCAGCAGCTTGTGGTCGGGACAGGGAAGCGAAAAACTGTTTTTT. Protein product: CTSSLWSGQGSEKLFF.

For this clonotype: An end of the junction differs from the germline gene, which may be a read error. J is TRBJ1-1 and V is TRBV4-1; no definite D call. There are 14 residues in the CDR3. Germline-derived CDR1 and CDR2 are MGHRA and YSYEKL. The CDR3 DNA sequence: TGCGCCAGCGGCCATCTTACTCGGGCTACTGAAGCTTTCTTT. The encoded protein is CASGHLTRATEAFF.

This clonotype turned up a few times. This chain uses TRBV29-1 with TRBJ1-1, with D unclear. Germline CDR1 SQVTM, CDR2 ANQGSEA. Trimming pared 1 base from V and 5 bases from J, leaving 8 bases between. The CDR3 has 12 amino acids. The CDR3 is CSVEGGGTEAFF. Written as DNA, the CDR3 is TGCAGCGTTGAAGGGGGTGGAACTGAAGCTTTCTTT.

To note about this clonotype: The junction shows a germline mismatch at one end, possibly a read error. The chain joins TRBV7-9 to TRBJ1-1, with TRBD1 matching over 9 bases. Germline values: CDR1 SEHNR, CDR2 FQNEAQ (reference sequence). The CDR3 length is 15 residues. The CDR3 loop is CASSPGQGLNTEAFF. In nucleotides, the CDR3 is TGTGCCAGCAGCCCGGGACAGGGATTGAACACTGAGGCTTTCTTT.

This clonotype was seen only once. Compared with germline, one end of the junction differs, possibly owing to a read error. The chain recombines TRBV4-1 with TRBJ1-5; D is undetermined. CDR1 MGHRA and CDR2 YSYEKL come from the germline V gene. The CDR3 runs to 17 residues. The CDR3 loop is CAGSLIQSGPYNQPQHF. In DNA, the CDR3 is TGTGCCGGCAGCCTTATCCAGTCCGGACCTTACAATCAGCCCCAGCATTTT.

This clonotype was recorded at least ten times. V usage is TRBV6-4 and J usage is TRBJ2-6; D is undetermined. V shed 10 bases and J shed 0 bases, with 4 bases lying between them. The CDR3 covers 12 residues. The germline V gene encodes CDR1 MRHNA and CDR2 SNTAGT. The CDR3 sequence: CANFSGANVLTF. The DNA of the CDR3 is TGTGCCAACTTCTCTGGGGCCAACGTCCTGACTTTC.

With respect to this clonotype: Because the CDR3 is missing its conserved closing phenylalanine or tryptophan, this is likely a read error. It is unclear where the CDR3 begins or ends on the DNA, so no DNA is shown, and the CDR3 is as TCRdb lists it. This chain connects TRBV7-2 to TRBJ1-4; the DNA was not used to check the table's D call, TRBD1. The CDR3 is made up of 11 amino acids, end residues included. Germline V lookup: CDR1 SGHTA, CDR2 FQGNSA. CDR3 region: CASSLEAGTGN.

Only a few counts were recorded for this clonotype. The J gene is TRBJ1-5, the V gene TRBV6-5; maybe TRBD1 (5 bases). CDR1 is MNHEY and CDR2 is SVGAGI in the germline V gene. This CDR3 is 14 amino acids long. V gave up 4 bases and J gave up 3 bases, with 10 bases separating them. The CDR3 DNA reads as TGTGCCAGCAGTTTCCTACAGGACAATCAGCCCCAGCATTTT. It yields the protein CASSFLQDNQPQHF.

This chain joins TRBV20-1 and TRBJ2-5; D perhaps matches TRBD1 (6 bases). V was pared by 5 bases and J by 7 bases, with 20 bases between. The CDR3 length is 14 residues. Germline CDR1 and CDR2: DFQATT and SNEGSKA (reference sequence). CDR3 residues: CSAARQDLSGTQYF. In nucleotides, the CDR3 is TGCAGTGCTGCCAGACAGGACTTATCCGGGACCCAGTACTTC.

This clonotype was seen a few times. This rearrangement joins TRBV5-1 to TRBJ1-1, with 8 bases that match TRBD1. Losses at the gene ends were 2 bases for V and 3 bases for J; bases not matched to a gene: 6. Germline V gene data show CDR1 as SGHRS and CDR2 as YFSETQ. The CDR3 has 15 amino acids. In DNA form, the CDR3 reads TGCGCCAGCAGCTTAGGACAGGGACGGGACACTGAAGCTTTCTTT. Its translation is CASSLGQGRDTEAFF.

A remark on this clonotype: Because the CDR3 is missing its conserved closing phenylalanine or tryptophan, this is likely a read error. The DNA is omitted, as the CDR3 cannot be located on it reliably, and the CDR3 follows TCRdb's listing. The chain has TRBV2 and TRBJ2-5; TRBD1, as called in the table, went unchecked against the DNA. The germline CDR1 and CDR2 sequences are SNHLY and FYNNEI. Inclusive of both ends, the CDR3 amounts to 16 amino acids. The CDR3 sequence: CASRGDRTMNGYTFGS.

This clonotype was recorded at least ten times. This chain uses TRBV20-1 with TRBJ2-2; 9 positions agree with TRBD2. The CDR3 has 16 residues. CDR1 is DFQATT, CDR2 SNEGSKA, per germline (reference sequence). V shed 5 bases, J shed 4 bases, and the junction held 11 bases outside the gene matches. In nucleotides, the CDR3 is TGCAGTGCTCCCATAAGCGGGAGGCGTCTCACCGGGGAGCTGTTTTTT. Translating it yields CSAPISGRRLTGELFF.

The V and J genes are TRBV29-1 and TRBJ1-1; 10 bases agree with TRBD1. The CDR3 runs 10 residues. The V and J ends lost 4 bases and 10 bases, in that order; junction bases with no gene match: 0. Germline CDR1 reads SQVTM; CDR2 reads ANQGSEA. In nucleotides, the CDR3 is TGCAGCGTTGGGGACAGGGGAGCTTTCTTT. It codes for CSVGDRGAFF.

This rearrangement joins TRBV9 to TRBJ2-7; 9 bases are shared with TRBD1. Unmatched junction bases numbered 11, after V lost 2 bases and J lost 2 bases. Germline V gives CDR1 SGDLS, CDR2 YYNGEE. The CDR3 contains 17 residues. CDR3 DNA sequence: TGTGCCAGCAGCGTTTCCCCGGGACAGGGAGGGGCCTACGAGCAGTACTTC. This encodes CASSVSPGQGGAYEQYF.

The chain employs TRBV10-3 and TRBJ1-6, with 7 bases lining up with TRBD1. V was pared by 5 bases and J by 3 bases, with 13 bases of the junction left unmatched. CDR3 length: 18 residues. From germline, CDR1 is ENHRY and CDR2 SYGVKD. Written as DNA, the CDR3 is TGTGCCATCAGTCCCCCACCTCTCCGGGACAGCTATAATTCACCCCTCCACTTT. Translation gives CAISPPPLRDSYNSPLHF.

In the case of this clonotype: This may be a read error: a much more frequent sequence differs by one nucleotide. The chain combines TRBV10-3 with TRBJ2-5; 8 bases map to TRBD2. Germline CDR1 is ENHRY and CDR2 is SYGVKD. This CDR3 is built from 16 residues. The CDR3 nucleotides read TGTGCCAGCAGTCTCGGGAGGGGGGGGACGAGTGAGACCCAGTACTTC. Protein: CASSLGRGGTSETQYF.

This clonotype appeared once. The chain combines TRBV7-9 with TRBJ2-1; D is ambiguous. V was shortened by 5 bases and J by 2 bases, with 10 bases between the two germline ends. Germline CDR1 SEHNR, CDR2 FQNEAQ (reference sequence). The CDR3 sequence is 14 residues long. In DNA form, the CDR3 reads TGTGCCAGCAGCGCCGGCGAGGCCTACAATGAGCAGTTCTTC. It translates to CASSAGEAYNEQFF. Full variable domain (outside the CDR3, taken from reference TRBV7-9 and TRBJ2-1): DTGVSQNPRHKITKRGQNVTFRCDPISEHNRLYWYRQTLGQGPEFLTYFQNEAQLEKSRLLSDRFSAERPKGSFSTLEIQRTEQGDSAMYLCASSAGEAYNEQFFGPGTRLTVL.

The chain uses TRBV7-9 and TRBJ1-2, with D uncertain. Germline values: CDR1 SEHNR, CDR2 FQNEAQ (reference sequence). V was trimmed by 1 base and J by 12 bases, leaving 15 bases between them. This CDR3 has 13 amino acids. CDR3 coding DNA: TGTGCCAGCAGCTTAGATATCAGCTCTGGAAACACCTTC. As protein: CASSLDISSGNTF. The whole variable domain, remainder taken from reference TRBV7-9 and TRBJ1-2, is DTGVSQNPRHKITKRGQNVTFRCDPISEHNRLYWYRQTLGQGPEFLTYFQNEAQLEKSRLLSDRFSAERPKGSFSTLEIQRTEQGDSAMYLCASSLDISSGNTFGSGTRLTVV.

A remark on this clonotype: In this CDR3 the conserved last residue, phenylalanine or tryptophan, is missing, so a read error is likely. The chain is built from TRBV19 and TRBJ1-1, with D perhaps matching TRBD1 (6 bases). CDR3 size: 14 residues. Germline CDR1 and CDR2: LNHDA and SQIVND (reference sequence). The V gene lost 5 bases and the J gene lost 5 bases, with 15 bases spanning the gap. CDR3 loop: CASSHRVGNTEAFL. CDR3 sequence (DNA): TGTGCCAGTAGTCACAGGGTCGGAAATACTGAAGCTTTCCTT.

This clonotype was detected ten times or more. The CDR3 reads CASSLGAGGSLEQYF. The CDR3 DNA reads TGTGCCAGCAGCTTAGGGGCAGGGGGATCCCTCGAGCAGTACTTC. The rearrangement links TRBV11-3 to TRBJ2-7; 7 nucleotides match TRBD1. The trim removed 1 base at V and 6 bases at J, leaving 9 bases unmatched. The CDR3 is 15 residues long. Per the germline V gene, CDR1 is SGHNT and CDR2 is YENEEA.

The chain employs TRBV3-1 and TRBJ1-4; no clear D gene. With 4 bases removed from V and 7 bases from J, the gap between germline ends came to 16 bases. Germline lookup yields CDR1 LGHDT and CDR2 YNNKEL (reference sequence). The CDR3 runs to 15 residues. Written as DNA, the CDR3 is TGTGCCAGCAGCCCGCGGCGCCTTTGGGGTGAAAAACTGTTTTTT. Residues: CASSPRRLWGEKLFF. Complete variable domain (other parts from reference TRBV3-1 and TRBJ1-4): DTAVSQTPKYLVTQMGNDKSIKCEQNLGHDTMYWYKQDSKKFLKIMFSYNNKELIINETVPNRFSPKSPDKAHLNLHINSLELGDSAVYFCASSPRRLWGEKLFFGSGTQLSVL.

This clonotype came up many times. The V and J genes are TRBV5-1 and TRBJ2-7; 9 nucleotides agree with TRBD1. The germline CDR1 and CDR2 sequences are SGHRS and YFSETQ. This CDR3 has 15 amino acids. With V trimmed by 2 bases and J by 3 bases, 6 bases remained unmatched. CDR3 residues: CASSFTGGEIYEQYF. CDR3 nucleotides: TGCGCCAGCAGCTTTACAGGGGGCGAGATCTACGAGCAGTACTTC.

This clonotype was detected once. The DNA of the CDR3 is TGTGCCAGCAGTTCGGGCAGGGTCGGTTACGAGCAGTACTTC. Its translation: CASSSGRVGYEQYF. The J gene is TRBJ2-7, the V gene TRBV11-2; the D gene is possibly TRBD1 (5 bases). The CDR3 is 14 residues long. V was cut by 6 bases and J by 4 bases, with 16 bases left in between. The germline V gene encodes CDR1 SGHAT and CDR2 FQNNGV.

This sequence joins TRBV10-3 and TRBJ1-2; TRBD1 agrees at 11 bases. This CDR3 spans 15 amino acids. J lost 10 bases, V lost 4 bases, and 11 bases had no gene match. CDR1 is ENHRY and CDR2 is SYGVKD in the germline V gene. The CDR3 reads CAISGGTGGSFDYTF. The CDR3 nucleotides are TGTGCCATCAGTGGAGGGACAGGGGGGTCATTTGACTACACCTTC.

CDR3 in DNA: TGCGCCAGCAGCTTGGCCCAGGACAGCCTATACACTGAAGCTTTCTTT. It encodes CASSLAQDSLYTEAFF. The rearrangement uses TRBV5-1 and TRBJ1-1; D possibly corresponds to TRBD1 (6 bases). Between the trimmed V and J ends, which lost 0 bases and 3 bases, there was a span of 15 bases. Looked up from germline, CDR1 is SGHRS and CDR2 is YFSETQ. The CDR3 consists of 16 residues.

The genes are TRBV20-1 and TRBJ1-5; the D gene is possibly TRBD1 (5 bases). Germline CDR1 DFQATT, CDR2 SNEGSKA (reference sequence). Trimming stripped 2 bases from V and 4 bases from J, with 12 bases between. The CDR3 is 14 amino acids. The CDR3, as DNA: TGCAGTGCTAGACAGGACACGCAGAATCAGCCCCAGCATTTT. Translated: CSARQDTQNQPQHF.

The chain is built from TRBV30 and TRBJ2-2; 7 bases agree with TRBD1. Germline V gene data show CDR1 as GTSNPN and CDR2 as SVGIG (reference sequence). CDR3 length: 12 residues. CDR3 sequence (DNA): TGTGTCTCCCAGGGGGTATCCGGGGAGCTGTTTTTT. Amino acid sequence: CVSQGVSGELFF.

The chain is built from TRBV7-9 and TRBJ2-5; 7 positions match TRBD2. V lost 8 bases and J lost 9; bases outside the gene matches: 9. This CDR3 region has 12 residues. CDR1 is SEHNR and CDR2 is FQNEAQ in the germline V gene (reference sequence). The CDR3 sequence: CASAGREEAQYF. CDR3 nucleotide sequence: TGTGCCAGCGCGGGACGGGAGGAGGCCCAGTACTTC.

This rearrangement joins TRBV10-3 to TRBJ2-2; 7 bases fit TRBD1. CDR1 ENHRY and CDR2 SYGVKD come from the germline V gene. The J segment lost 6 bases and the V segment lost 4 bases, leaving 5 bases of the junction unmatched. The CDR3 is 14 residues long. The DNA for the CDR3 is TGTGCCATCAGTGGACAGACAGGGCCCGGGGAGCTGTTTTTT. It yields the protein CAISGQTGPGELFF.

The chain combines TRBV7-9 with TRBJ1-5, with a weak D call TRBD1 (5 bases). CDR1 is SEHNR and CDR2 is FQNEAQ in the germline V gene (reference sequence). This CDR3 has 16 amino acids. Trimming removed 2 bases from V and 2 bases from J, with 13 bases in between. The CDR3 nucleotides are TGTGCCAGCAGCTTATCGTCAGGGCTCGGCAATCAGCCCCAGCATTTT. It specifies CASSLSSGLGNQPQHF.

The count of this clonotype is one. The J gene is TRBJ1-2, the V gene TRBV29-1; no clear D. The V and J ends lost 4 bases and 8 bases respectively, with 14 bases between them. The CDR3 consists of 12 residues. Per germline, CDR1 SQVTM and CDR2 ANQGSEA. The CDR3 nucleotides read TGCAGCGTTGCTTGGGCAGGCGGGGGCTACACCTTC. Encoded protein: CSVAWAGGGYTF.